Listed below are T cell receptor beta chains from one sample, sequenced in a study of blood T cells in healthy people across ages. From the 5' RACE reads, TCRdb called clonotypes with MiXCR, one entry per CDR3 protein. This sample has about 760,000 distinct CDR3 sequences, with approximately 60% found just once. What was sequenced was blood. These receptors originate from a man in his forties or fifties in good health. The CDR3 runs from the conserved cysteine through the conserved F or W. Fields, in order: D gene, V gene, J gene, clone size, CDR3 DNA, CDR3 protein. The D gene is left open where the match is weak. Where a row states a size, it is once, few, many or the class of an expanded clone; other rows omit it.

>.|TRBV27|TRBJ1-2|.
TGTGCCAGCAGTGAAGGCCGAGGCTACACCTTC
CASSEGRGYTF
>.|TRBV6-1|TRBJ1-1|.
TGTGCCAGCAGTGAGCATGGGTCAGGGAGTGAAGCTTTCTTT
CASSEHGSGSEAFF
>.|TRBV10-3|TRBJ2-2|.
TGTGCCATCAGGCTACAGGGCTCGAACACCGGGGAGCTGTTTTTT
CAIRLQGSNTGELFF
>TRBD1|TRBV29-1|TRBJ2-4|few
TGCAGCGTCGCAGGGGGCGAAGCCAAAAACATTCAGTACTTC
CSVAGGEAKNIQYF
>.|TRBV7-2|TRBJ1-2|few
TGTGCCAGCAGCAGGGGGGGTGGGATAGGAGGCTACACCTTC
CASSRGGGIGGYTF
>TRBD2|TRBV4-3|TRBJ2-1|few
TGCGCCAGCAGCCAAGATCTCAGGACTAGCGGGAGTTACAATGAGCAGTTCTTC
CASSQDLRTSGSYNEQFF
>.|TRBV29-1|TRBJ2-7|.
TGCAGCGTTCGAACGGGGGAGACCTACGAGCAGTACTTC
CSVRTGETYEQYF
>TRBD1|TRBV28|TRBJ1-2|.
TGTGCCAGCAGAGGACAGGGTGGCTACTATGGCTACACCTTC
CASRGQGGYYGYTF
>.|TRBV11-2|TRBJ2-3|.
TGTGCCAGCAGCTTTCGCGGTGGGGGCACAGATACGCAGTATTTT
CASSFRGGGTDTQYF
>.|TRBV6-6|TRBJ1-2|few
TGTGCCAGCAACAAACAGGGTTGGGACTATGGCTACACCTTC
CASNKQGWDYGYTF
>.|TRBV5-6|TRBJ2-7|.
TGTGCCAGCGCTGGGGGCAGGAGCTCCTACAATGAGCAGTACTTC
CASAGGRSSYNEQYF
>.|TRBV11-1|TRBJ2-3|.
TGTGCCAGCACTCAAGACAGGGGAGGGACAGATACGCAGTATTTT
CASTQDRGGTDTQYF
>TRBD1|TRBV20-1|TRBJ2-7|once
TGCAGTGCTATAGACAGGGGGCGAGGCGGCTACGAGCAGTACTTC
CSAIDRGRGGYEQYF
>.|TRBV28|TRBJ2-7|.
TGTGCCAGCAGTAGGGAAGACGAGCAGTACTTC
CASSREDEQYF